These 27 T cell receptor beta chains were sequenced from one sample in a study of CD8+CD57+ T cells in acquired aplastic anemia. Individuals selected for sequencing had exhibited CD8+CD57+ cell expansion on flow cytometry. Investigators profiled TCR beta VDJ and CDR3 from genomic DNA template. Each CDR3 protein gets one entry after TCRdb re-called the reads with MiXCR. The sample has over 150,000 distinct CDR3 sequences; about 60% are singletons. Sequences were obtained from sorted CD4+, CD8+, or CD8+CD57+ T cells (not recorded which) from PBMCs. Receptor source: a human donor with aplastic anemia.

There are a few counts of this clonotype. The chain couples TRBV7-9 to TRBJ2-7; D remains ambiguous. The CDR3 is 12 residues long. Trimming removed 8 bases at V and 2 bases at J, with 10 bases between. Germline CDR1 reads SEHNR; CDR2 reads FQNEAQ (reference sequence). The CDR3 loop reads CASSQVAYEQYF. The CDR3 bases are TGTGCCAGCTCGCAGGTGGCCTACGAGCAGTACTTC.

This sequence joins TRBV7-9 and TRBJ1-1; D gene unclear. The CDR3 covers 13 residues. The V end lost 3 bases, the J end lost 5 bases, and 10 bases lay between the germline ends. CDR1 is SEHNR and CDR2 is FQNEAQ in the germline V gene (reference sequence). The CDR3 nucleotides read TGTGCCAGCAGCTTTTCGGGAGAGACTGAAGCTTTCTTT. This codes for CASSFSGETEAFF.

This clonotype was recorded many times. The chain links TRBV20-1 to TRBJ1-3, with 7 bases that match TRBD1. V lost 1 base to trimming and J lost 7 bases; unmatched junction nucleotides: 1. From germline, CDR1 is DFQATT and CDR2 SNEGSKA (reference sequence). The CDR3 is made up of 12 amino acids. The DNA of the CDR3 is TGCAGTGCTAGAGTACAGGGGAACACCATATATTTT. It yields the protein CSARVQGNTIYF.

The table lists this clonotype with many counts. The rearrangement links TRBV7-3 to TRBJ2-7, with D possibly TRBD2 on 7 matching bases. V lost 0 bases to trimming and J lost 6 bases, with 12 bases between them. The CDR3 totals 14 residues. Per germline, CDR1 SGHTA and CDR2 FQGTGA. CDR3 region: CASSLTGGGTEQYF. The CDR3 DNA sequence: TGTGCCAGCAGCTTAACAGGGGGGGGAACCGAGCAGTACTTC.

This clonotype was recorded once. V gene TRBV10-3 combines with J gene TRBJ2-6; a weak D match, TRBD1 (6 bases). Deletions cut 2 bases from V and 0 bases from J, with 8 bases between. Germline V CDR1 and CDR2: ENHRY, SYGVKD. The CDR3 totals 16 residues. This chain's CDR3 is CAISEGQISGANVLTF. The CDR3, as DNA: TGTGCCATCAGTGAGGGACAGATCTCTGGGGCCAACGTCCTGACTTTC.

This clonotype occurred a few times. The CDR3 DNA is TGCAGTGCTAAGGGGCAGCCGAGCTCCTACGAGCAGTACTTC. The encoded protein is CSAKGQPSSYEQYF. The chain joins TRBV20-1 to TRBJ2-7; D may be TRBD1 (5 bases). The germline V and J ends were trimmed by 4 bases and 0 bases, with 13 bases remaining between them. The CDR3 spans 14 residues. The germline V gene has CDR1 DFQATT and CDR2 SNEGSKA (reference sequence).

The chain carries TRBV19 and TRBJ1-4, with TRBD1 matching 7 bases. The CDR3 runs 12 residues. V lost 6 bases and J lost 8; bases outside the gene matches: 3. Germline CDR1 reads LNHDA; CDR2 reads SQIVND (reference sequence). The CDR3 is CASRIQGEKLFF. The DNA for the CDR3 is TGTGCCAGTAGAATACAGGGGGAAAAACTGTTTTTT.

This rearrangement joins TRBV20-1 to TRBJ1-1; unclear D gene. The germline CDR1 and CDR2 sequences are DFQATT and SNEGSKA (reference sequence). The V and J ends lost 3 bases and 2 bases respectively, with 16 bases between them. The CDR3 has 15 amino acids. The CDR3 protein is CSARAPQRLNTEAFF. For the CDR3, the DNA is TGCAGTGCTAGGGCCCCGCAGAGACTAAACACTGAAGCTTTCTTT.

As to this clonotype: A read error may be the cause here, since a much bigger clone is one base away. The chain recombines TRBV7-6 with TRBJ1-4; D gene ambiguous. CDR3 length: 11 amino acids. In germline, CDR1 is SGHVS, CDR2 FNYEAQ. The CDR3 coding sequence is TGTGCCGGCAGCTTAGGGGAAAAACTGTTTTTT. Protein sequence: CAGSLGEKLFF. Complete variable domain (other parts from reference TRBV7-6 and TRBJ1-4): GAGVSQSPRYKVTKRGQDVALRCDPISGHVSLYWYRQALGQGPEFLTYFNYEAQQDKSGLPNDRFSAERPEGSISTLTIQRTEQRDSAMYRCAGSLGEKLFFGSGTQLSVL.

This CDR3 is CAISGDRDQPQHF. The CDR3 nucleotides read TGTGCCATCAGTGGCGACAGGGATCAGCCCCAGCATTTT. The V call is TRBV10-3, the J call TRBJ1-5; 7 positions match TRBD1. The CDR3 has 13 amino acids. V lost 4 bases and J lost 5; bases outside the gene matches: 2. Germline CDR1 is ENHRY and CDR2 is SYGVKD.

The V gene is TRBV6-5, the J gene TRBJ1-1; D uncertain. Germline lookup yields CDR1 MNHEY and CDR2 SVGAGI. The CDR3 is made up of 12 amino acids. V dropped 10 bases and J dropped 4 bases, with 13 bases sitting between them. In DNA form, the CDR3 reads TGTGCCATCGCACTGGACCGCACTGAAGCTTTCTTT. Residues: CAIALDRTEAFF.

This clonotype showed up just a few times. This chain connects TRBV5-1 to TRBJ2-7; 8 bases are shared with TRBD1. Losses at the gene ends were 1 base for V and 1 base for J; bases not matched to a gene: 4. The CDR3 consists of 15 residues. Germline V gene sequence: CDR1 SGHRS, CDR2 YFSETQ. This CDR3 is CASSLQGQGSYEQYF. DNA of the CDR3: TGCGCCAGCAGCTTGCAAGGACAGGGATCCTACGAGCAGTACTTC.

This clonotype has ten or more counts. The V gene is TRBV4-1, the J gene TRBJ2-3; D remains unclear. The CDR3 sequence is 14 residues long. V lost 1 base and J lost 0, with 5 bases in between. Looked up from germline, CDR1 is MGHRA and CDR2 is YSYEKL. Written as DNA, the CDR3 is TGCGCCAGCAGCCAAGGGGGTAGCACAGATACGCAGTATTTT. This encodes CASSQGGSTDTQYF.

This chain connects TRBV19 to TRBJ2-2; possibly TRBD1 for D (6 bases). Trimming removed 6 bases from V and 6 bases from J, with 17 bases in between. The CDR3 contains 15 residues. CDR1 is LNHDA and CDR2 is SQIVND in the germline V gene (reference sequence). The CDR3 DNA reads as TGTGCCAGTAGAGGTCTGGGGGCGCGGTCCGGGGAGCTGTTTTTT. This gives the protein CASRGLGARSGELFF.

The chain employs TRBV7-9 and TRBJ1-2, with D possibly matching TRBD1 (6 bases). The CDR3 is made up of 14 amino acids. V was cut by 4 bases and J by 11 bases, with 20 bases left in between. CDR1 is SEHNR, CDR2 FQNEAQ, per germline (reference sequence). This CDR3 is CASSSEVGGVRYTF. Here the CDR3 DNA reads TGTGCCAGCAGCTCCGAGGTCGGGGGCGTACGGTACACCTTC.

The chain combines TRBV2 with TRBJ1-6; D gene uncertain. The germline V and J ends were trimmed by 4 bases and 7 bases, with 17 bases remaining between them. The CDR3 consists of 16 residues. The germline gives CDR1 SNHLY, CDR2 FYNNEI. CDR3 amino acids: CASSAPATLENSPLHF. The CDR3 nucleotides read TGTGCCAGCAGTGCCCCGGCGACTTTGGAGAATTCACCCCTCCACTTT.

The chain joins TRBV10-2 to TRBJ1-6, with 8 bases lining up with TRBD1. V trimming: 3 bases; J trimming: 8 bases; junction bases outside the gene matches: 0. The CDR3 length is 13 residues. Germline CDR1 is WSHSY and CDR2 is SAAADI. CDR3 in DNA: TGCGCCAGCAGTGAACAGGGGGATTCACCCCTCCACTTT. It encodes CASSEQGDSPLHF.

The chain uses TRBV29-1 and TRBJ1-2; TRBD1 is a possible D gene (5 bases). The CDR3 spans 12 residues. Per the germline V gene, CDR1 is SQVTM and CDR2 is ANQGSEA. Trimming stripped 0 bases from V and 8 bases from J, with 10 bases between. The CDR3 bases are TGCAGCGTTGAAGAGACGGGACCCGGCTACACCTTC. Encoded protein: CSVEETGPGYTF.

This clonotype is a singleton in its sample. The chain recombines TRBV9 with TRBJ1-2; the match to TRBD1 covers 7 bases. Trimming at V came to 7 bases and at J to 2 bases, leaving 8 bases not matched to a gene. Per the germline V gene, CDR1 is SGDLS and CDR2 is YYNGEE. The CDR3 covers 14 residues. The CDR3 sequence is CASDLQGTNYGYTF. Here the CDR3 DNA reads TGTGCCAGCGACTTACAGGGGACGAACTATGGCTACACCTTC.

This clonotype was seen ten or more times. CDR3 sequence reads: CAISESIRDRVGYEQYF. DNA of the CDR3: TGTGCCATCAGTGAGTCGATCCGGGACAGGGTCGGGTACGAGCAGTACTTC. The rearrangement uses TRBV10-3 and TRBJ2-7; TRBD1 matches 9 bases. Germline CDR1 is ENHRY and CDR2 is SYGVKD. The CDR3 runs 17 residues. V shed 0 bases, J shed 4 bases, and the junction held 10 bases outside the gene matches.

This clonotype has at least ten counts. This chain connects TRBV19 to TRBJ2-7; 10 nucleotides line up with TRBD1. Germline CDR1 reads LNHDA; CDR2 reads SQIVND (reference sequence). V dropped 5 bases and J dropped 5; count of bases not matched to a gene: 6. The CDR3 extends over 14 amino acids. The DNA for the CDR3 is TGTGCCAGTAGTGTGGGACAGGGGCTCGACGAGCAGTACTTC. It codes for CASSVGQGLDEQYF.

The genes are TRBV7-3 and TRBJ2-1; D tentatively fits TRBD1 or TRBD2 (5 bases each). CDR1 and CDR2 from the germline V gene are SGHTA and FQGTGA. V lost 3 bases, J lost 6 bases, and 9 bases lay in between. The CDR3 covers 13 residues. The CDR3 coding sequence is TGTGCCAGCAGCTTGGGGACCGCCAATGAGCAGTTCTTC. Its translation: CASSLGTANEQFF.

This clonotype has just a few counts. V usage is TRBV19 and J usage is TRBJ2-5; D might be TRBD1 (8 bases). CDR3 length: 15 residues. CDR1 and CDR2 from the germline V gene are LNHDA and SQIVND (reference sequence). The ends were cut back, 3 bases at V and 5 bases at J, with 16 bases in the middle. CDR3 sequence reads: CASSIDGRTGETQYF. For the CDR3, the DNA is TGTGCCAGTAGTATTGACGGGAGGACAGGGGAGACCCAGTACTTC.

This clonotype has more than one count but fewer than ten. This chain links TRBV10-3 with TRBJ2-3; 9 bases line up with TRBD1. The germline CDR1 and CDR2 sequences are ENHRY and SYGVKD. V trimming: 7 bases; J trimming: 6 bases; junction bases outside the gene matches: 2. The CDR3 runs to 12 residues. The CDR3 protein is CAIKGTGDTQYF. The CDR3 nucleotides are TGTGCCATCAAGGGGACAGGGGATACGCAGTATTTT.

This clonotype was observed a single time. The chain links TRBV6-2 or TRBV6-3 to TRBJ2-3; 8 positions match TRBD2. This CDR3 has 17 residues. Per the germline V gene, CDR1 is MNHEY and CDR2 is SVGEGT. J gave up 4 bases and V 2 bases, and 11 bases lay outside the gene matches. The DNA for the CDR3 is TGTGCCAGCAGTTACAGGTCACTAGCGGTGACCGCAGATACGCAGTATTTT. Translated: CASSYRSLAVTADTQYF.

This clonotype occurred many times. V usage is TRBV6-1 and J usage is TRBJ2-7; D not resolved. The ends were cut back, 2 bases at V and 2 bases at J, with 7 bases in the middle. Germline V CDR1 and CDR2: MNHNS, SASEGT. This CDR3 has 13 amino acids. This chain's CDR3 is CASSETAAYEQYF. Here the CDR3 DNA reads TGTGCCAGCAGTGAAACGGCTGCCTACGAGCAGTACTTC.

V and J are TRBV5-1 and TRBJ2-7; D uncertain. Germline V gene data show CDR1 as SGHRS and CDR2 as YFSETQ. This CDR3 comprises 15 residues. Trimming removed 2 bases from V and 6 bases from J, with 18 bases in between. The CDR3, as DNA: TGCGCCAGCAGCTTAACACGGGCCCAGGATTTCGAGCAGTACTTC. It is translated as CASSLTRAQDFEQYF.